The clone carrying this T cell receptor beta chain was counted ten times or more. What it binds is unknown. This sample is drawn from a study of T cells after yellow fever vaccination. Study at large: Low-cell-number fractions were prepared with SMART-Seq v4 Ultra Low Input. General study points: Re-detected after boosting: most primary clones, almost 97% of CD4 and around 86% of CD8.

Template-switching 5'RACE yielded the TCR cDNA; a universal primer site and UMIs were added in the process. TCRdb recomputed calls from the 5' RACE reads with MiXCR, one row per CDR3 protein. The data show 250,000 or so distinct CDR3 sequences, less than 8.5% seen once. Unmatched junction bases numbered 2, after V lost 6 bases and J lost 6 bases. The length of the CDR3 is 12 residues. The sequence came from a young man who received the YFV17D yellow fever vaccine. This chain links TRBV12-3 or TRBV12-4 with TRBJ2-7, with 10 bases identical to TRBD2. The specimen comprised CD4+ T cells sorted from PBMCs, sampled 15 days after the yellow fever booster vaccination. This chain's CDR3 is CASSWTSGEQYF. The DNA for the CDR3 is TGTGCCAGCAGCTGGACTAGCGGCGAGCAGTACTTC.